The present T cell receptor (beta chain) was sequenced within a study of shared clonotypes between healthy human individuals. Whole-study results and caveats: Generation probabilities were higher for clonotypes shared across all four sorted-subset donors than for unshared ones.

Template for every sorted-subset replicate PCR totaled approximately 0.2 ug DNA, 25,000 to 35,000 T cell genomes. The method was immunoSEQ multiplex PCR; TCRdb's version includes in-frame clones alone and lacks a portion of them. The data hold just over 2,000,000 clones, with over 85% observed a single time. Donors, healthy HIV-negative adults, lacked recent acute infections or vaccinations. Negatively enriched CD4+ T cells were divided by CD45RA into naive and memory. The CDR3 totals 14 residues. The germline V gene encodes CDR1 SGHDT and CDR2 YYEEEE. V gave up 5 bases and J gave up 5 bases, with 16 bases separating them. With regard to this clone: Its specificity is not known.

The rearrangement uses TRBV5-6 and TRBJ1-1; D remains ambiguous. The sequence was collected from a man between 18 and 29 years old in good health. Sequencing input: naive CD4+ T cells sorted from blood. Subset here: CD45RA+ positively selected. In DNA form, the CDR3 reads TGTGCCAGCAGACCGAGCGTGGGGAGAACTGAAGCTTTCTTT. Its protein is CASRPSVGRTEAFF.